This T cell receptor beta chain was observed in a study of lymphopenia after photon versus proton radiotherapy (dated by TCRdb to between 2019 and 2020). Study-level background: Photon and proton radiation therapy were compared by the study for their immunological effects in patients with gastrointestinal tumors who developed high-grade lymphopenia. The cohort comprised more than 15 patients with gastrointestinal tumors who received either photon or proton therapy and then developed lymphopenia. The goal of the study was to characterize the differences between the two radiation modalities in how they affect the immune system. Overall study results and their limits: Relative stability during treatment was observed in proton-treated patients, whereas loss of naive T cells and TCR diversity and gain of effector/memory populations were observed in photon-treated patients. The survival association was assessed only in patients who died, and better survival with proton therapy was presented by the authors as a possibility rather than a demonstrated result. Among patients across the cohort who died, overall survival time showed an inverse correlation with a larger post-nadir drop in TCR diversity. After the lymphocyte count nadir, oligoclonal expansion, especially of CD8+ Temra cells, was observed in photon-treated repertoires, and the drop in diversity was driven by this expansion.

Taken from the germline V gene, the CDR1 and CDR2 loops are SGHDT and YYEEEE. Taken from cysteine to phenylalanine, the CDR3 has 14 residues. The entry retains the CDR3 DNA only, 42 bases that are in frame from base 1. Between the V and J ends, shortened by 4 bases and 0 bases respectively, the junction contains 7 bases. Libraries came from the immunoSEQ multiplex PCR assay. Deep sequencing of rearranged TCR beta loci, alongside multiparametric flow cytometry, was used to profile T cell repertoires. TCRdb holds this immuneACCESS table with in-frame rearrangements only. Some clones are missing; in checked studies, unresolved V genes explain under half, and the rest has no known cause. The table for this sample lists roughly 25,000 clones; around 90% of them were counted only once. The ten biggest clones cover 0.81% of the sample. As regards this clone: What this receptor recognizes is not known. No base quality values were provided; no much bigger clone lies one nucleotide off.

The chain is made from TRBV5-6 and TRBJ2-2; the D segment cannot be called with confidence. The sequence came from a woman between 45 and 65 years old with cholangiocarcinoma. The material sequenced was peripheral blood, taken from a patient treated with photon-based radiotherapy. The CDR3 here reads CASSLEANTGELFF. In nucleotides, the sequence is TGTGCCAGCAGCCTCGAGGCGAACACCGGGGAGCTGTTTTTT.